This passage covers 17 T cell receptor beta chains from one sample sequenced in a study of blood T cell repertoires in COVID-19. The data were produced by immunoSEQ multiplex PCR, yet TCRdb's version contains in-frame clones alone and is incomplete. The table records about 270,000 clones, about nine tenths of them present only once. The source material was peripheral blood. The source of these receptors is a man aged 35 to 55 with active or convalescent COVID-19.

V gene TRBV6-5 combines with J gene TRBJ2-5; a possible D gene is TRBD2 (5 bases). Trimming shortened V by 1 base and J by 5 bases, and 11 bases separated the two germline ends. Germline V gene sequence: CDR1 MNHEY, CDR2 SVGAGI. CDR3 length: 14 amino acids. In DNA, the CDR3 is TGTGCCAGCAGTTACTTGGTTGGAGGCGAGACCCAGTACTTC. Protein: CASSYLVGGETQYF.

The chain uses TRBV5-8 and TRBJ2-5, with 9 bases identical to TRBD1. The CDR3 is 16 amino acids. Per the germline V gene, CDR1 is SGHTS and CDR2 is YDEGEE. V shed 4 bases and J 4 bases; nucleotides not matched to a gene: 11. The CDR3 protein is CASSETTGGFGETQYF. CDR3 nucleotides: TGTGCCAGCAGCGAAACTACAGGGGGCTTCGGAGAGACCCAGTACTTC.

This clone was seen repeatedly, ten times or more. The J gene is TRBJ1-5, the V gene TRBV3-1 (or the pseudogene TRBV3-2); D ambiguous. The germline gives CDR1 LGHDT, CDR2 YNNKEL (reference sequence). Trimming stripped 2 bases from V and 5 bases from J, with 4 bases between. This CDR3 comprises 12 residues. In DNA, the CDR3 is TGTGCCAGCAGCCAATCGGATCAGCCCCAGCATTTT. Translation gives CASSQSDQPQHF.

This clone was counted only a few times. The J gene is TRBJ1-1, the V gene TRBV6-1; D uncertain. The V gene lost 2 bases and the J gene lost 1 base, with 8 bases spanning the gap. Germline CDR1 reads MNHNS; CDR2 reads SASEGT. CDR3 length equals 14 residues. The CDR3 protein is CASSELRGNTEAFF. The CDR3 DNA reads as TGTGCCAGCAGTGAACTCCGGGGGAACACTGAAGCTTTCTTT.

The chain joins TRBV24-1 to TRBJ2-1; 9 bases are shared with TRBD1. CDR1 and CDR2 from the germline V gene are KGHDR and SFDVKD. This CDR3 is 14 amino acids long. Losses at the gene ends were 4 bases for V and 9 bases for J; bases not matched to a gene: 6. CDR3 coding DNA: TGTGCCACCAGTGACCCGGGACAGGGAACTGAGCAGTTCTTC. Translation: CATSDPGQGTEQFF.

The chain combines TRBV30 with TRBJ2-4, with unresolved D. V lost 4 bases and J lost 0, with 13 bases in between. CDR3 size: 15 residues. From germline, CDR1 is GTSNPN and CDR2 SVGIG (reference sequence). Here the CDR3 DNA reads TGTGCCTGGACCCCGCGGATACTAGCCAAAAACATTCAGTACTTC. Translating gives CAWTPRILAKNIQYF. The complete variable domain, with remaining parts taken from reference TRBV30 and TRBJ2-4, reads SQTIHQWPATLVQPVGSPLSLECTVEGTSNPNLYWYRQAAGRGLQLLFYSVGIGQISSEVPQNLSASRPQDRQFILSSKKLLLSDSGFYLCAWTPRILAKNIQYFGAGTRLSVL.

This chain joins TRBV6-7 and TRBJ1-5; D not resolved. TRBV6-7 is an open reading frame whose function is uncertain. Trimming cost V 2 bases and J 4 bases, with 3 bases left between them. The CDR3 is made up of 12 amino acids. CDR3 coding DNA: TGTGCCAGCAGTTACCGGAATCAGCCCCAGCATTTT. It is translated as CASSYRNQPQHF.

The chain joins TRBV5-6 to TRBJ1-3, with TRBD1 matching over 7 bases. V was clipped by 7 bases and J by 1 base; unmatched bases: 11. The CDR3 is 16 amino acids. Germline assignment: CDR1 SGHDT and CDR2 YYEEEE. CDR3 loop: CASYRYRGLSGNTIYF. The CDR3 region has the DNA TGTGCCAGCTACCGATACAGGGGACTTTCTGGAAACACCATATATTTT.

The V call is TRBV3-1 (or the pseudogene TRBV3-2), the J call TRBJ1-2, with D perhaps TRBD1 (6 bases). Looked up from germline, CDR1 is LGHDT and CDR2 is YNNKEL (reference sequence). The ends were cut back, 6 bases at V and 5 bases at J, with 13 bases in the middle. There are 13 residues in the CDR3. CDR3 protein: CASRPQGGYGYTF. The CDR3 DNA sequence: TGTGCCAGCAGGCCACAGGGAGGGTATGGCTACACCTTC.

The chain is built from TRBV19 and TRBJ2-1, with TRBD2 matching over 8 bases. The CDR3 extends over 13 amino acids. With 7 bases clipped from V and 9 bases from J, the junction kept 8 bases outside the gene matches. The germline gives CDR1 LNHDA, CDR2 SQIVND (reference sequence). The CDR3 DNA reads TGTGCCAGTACCCCTCGCGGGGGGATTGAGCAGTTCTTC. The encoded protein is CASTPRGGIEQFF. Complete variable domain (other parts from reference TRBV19 and TRBJ2-1): DGGITQSPKYLFRKEGQNVTLSCEQNLNHDAMYWYRQDPGQGLRLIYYSQIVNDFQKGDIAEGYSVSREKKESFPLTVTSAQKNPTAFYLCASTPRGGIEQFFGPGTRLTVL.

The gene calls are TRBV14 and TRBJ2-1; 11 bases map to TRBD2. CDR3 length: 18 residues. The germline V gene has CDR1 SGHDN and CDR2 FVKESK. J was trimmed by 4 bases and V by 3 bases; bases with no gene match: 11. The CDR3 spells CASSHPKVGLAAYNEQFF. The CDR3 bases are TGTGCCAGCAGCCACCCCAAAGTGGGACTAGCGGCATACAATGAGCAGTTCTTC.

This clone was recorded only once. J is TRBJ2-1 and V is TRBV7-2; TRBD2 matches at 9 bases. With V trimmed by 3 bases and J by 3 bases, 12 bases remained unmatched. Germline V lookup: CDR1 SGHTA, CDR2 FQGNSA. The CDR3 totals 18 residues. The CDR3 region has the DNA TGTGCCAGCAGCTTTGGTATGTCTAGCGGGACCTACTACAATGAGCAGTTCTTC. As protein: CASSFGMSSGTYYNEQFF.

The chain carries TRBV6-6 and TRBJ2-7; D ambiguous. Germline CDR1 is MNHNY and CDR2 is SVGAGI (reference sequence). Between the trimmed V and J ends, which lost 3 bases and 6 bases, there was a span of 9 bases. The CDR3 sequence is 12 residues long. In DNA form, the CDR3 reads TGTGCCAGCAGTTATAGAGAAGCCGAGCAGTACTTC. Amino acids: CASSYREAEQYF.

This chain uses TRBV7-3 with TRBJ2-5; 14 bases match TRBD2. The germline V gene has CDR1 SGHTA and CDR2 FQGTGA. The CDR3 is made up of 18 amino acids. The V and J ends lost 5 bases and 5 bases, in that order; junction bases with no gene match: 13. The CDR3: CASSPKARLAGGWETQYF. Here the CDR3 DNA reads TGTGCCAGCAGCCCTAAGGCACGACTAGCGGGAGGGTGGGAGACCCAGTACTTC. Supplemented by reference TRBV7-3 and TRBJ2-5, the full variable domain reads GAGVSQTPSNKVTEKGKYVELRCDPISGHTALYWYRQSLGQGPEFLIYFQGTGAADDSGLPNDRFFAVRPEGSVSTLKIQRTERGDSAVYLCASSPKARLAGGWETQYFGPGTRLLVL.

V usage is TRBV6-5 and J usage is TRBJ1-2, with unresolved D. From germline, CDR1 is MNHEY and CDR2 SVGAGI. The CDR3 has 13 residues. Trimming took 7 bases from V and 4 from J, leaving 13 bases between them. CDR3 region: CASNWALSYGYTF. For the CDR3, the DNA is TGTGCCAGCAATTGGGCGTTGAGCTATGGCTACACCTTC.

CDR3 in DNA: TGTGCCACCAGCAGAGGAAGGGGAGGGCAAGAGACCCAGTACTTC. Encoded protein: CATSRGRGGQETQYF. This chain joins TRBV15 and TRBJ2-5; 7 bases map to TRBD2. The CDR3 loop spans 15 amino acids. The trim removed 1 base at V and 2 bases at J, leaving 4 bases unmatched. CDR1 LNHNV and CDR2 YYDKDF come from the germline V gene (reference sequence).

The chain joins TRBV19 to TRBJ2-1, with D possibly being TRBD1 (6 bases). The CDR3 extends over 20 amino acids. CDR1 is LNHDA and CDR2 is SQIVND in the germline V gene (reference sequence). Trimming stripped 0 bases from V and 5 bases from J, with 26 bases between. The chain's CDR3 is CASSIEGFGASGALHNEQFF. CDR3 sequence (DNA): TGTGCCAGTAGTATAGAAGGGTTTGGGGCCTCAGGGGCCCTTCACAATGAGCAGTTCTTC.